The rows below give T cell receptor beta chains drawn from one sample of a study of cytomegalovirus exposure and HLA in healthy donors. Generated by immunoSEQ multiplex PCR, the TCRdb table keeps only in-frame clones and is missing some. The data contain approximately 69,000 clones, roughly 72% of them singletons. Material for sequencing was PBMCs. Receptors were obtained from a woman aged 30 to 39 in good health and CMV-seropositive. Both conserved end residues are part of each CDR3. Fields, in order: J gene, V gene, D gene, clone size, CDR3 DNA, CDR3 protein. A D gene is named only where the DNA matches it firmly. Size tells how often a clone was seen (once, few, many) or the class of an expanded clone, and some rows leave it out.

j_gene: TRBJ1-1; v_gene: TRBV28; d_gene: .; abundance: .; CDR3nt: TGTGCCAGCCTCCCACAAAGTTTGGTGAACACTGAAGCTTTCTTT; CDR3aa: CASLPQSLVNTEAFF
j_gene: TRBJ1-1; v_gene: TRBV27; d_gene: .; abundance: .; CDR3nt: TGTGCCAGCAGCTCAGACCGTCCGAGGACTGAAGCTTTCTTT; CDR3aa: CASSSDRPRTEAFF
j_gene: TRBJ1-2; v_gene: TRBV28; d_gene: TRBD1; abundance: once; CDR3nt: TGTGCCAGCAGTTTGGACAGGGTGAATGGCTACACCTTC; CDR3aa: CASSLDRVNGYTF
j_gene: TRBJ2-5; v_gene: TRBV29-1; d_gene: TRBD2; abundance: .; CDR3nt: TGCAGCGTTGCCCCACTTGGAGCGGGAGGGCGGGAGACCCAGTACTTC; CDR3aa: CSVAPLGAGGRETQYF
j_gene: TRBJ1-5; v_gene: TRBV4-1; d_gene: TRBD1; abundance: .; CDR3nt: TGCGCCAGCAGCCAAGTATCCGACAGGGGGAATCAGCCCCAGCATTTT; CDR3aa: CASSQVSDRGNQPQHF
j_gene: TRBJ2-1; v_gene: TRBV19; d_gene: TRBD2; abundance: .; CDR3nt: TGTGCCAGTAGTCTCGCCGGGACTACATCGAATGAGCAGTTCTTC; CDR3aa: CASSLAGTTSNEQFF
j_gene: TRBJ2-5; v_gene: TRBV7-2; d_gene: .; abundance: .; CDR3nt: TGTGCCAGCAGCTTATTCCAGGACCAAGAGACCCAGTACTTC; CDR3aa: CASSLFQDQETQYF
j_gene: TRBJ1-1; v_gene: TRBV10-3; d_gene: .; abundance: .; CDR3nt: TGTGCCATCAGTGAGTTGAGAGATATGAACACTGAAGCTTTCTTT; CDR3aa: CAISELRDMNTEAFF
j_gene: TRBJ2-7; v_gene: TRBV6-1; d_gene: .; abundance: .; CDR3nt: TGTGCCAGCAGTGCCCGACTAGATTTAACCTACGAGCAGTACTTC; CDR3aa: CASSARLDLTYEQYF
j_gene: TRBJ2-1; v_gene: TRBV30; d_gene: TRBD2; abundance: .; CDR3nt: TGTGCCTGGAGTGTCGGACTAGACGATGAGCAGTTCTTC; CDR3aa: CAWSVGLDDEQFF